Following are 30 T cell receptor beta chains from one sample sequenced in a study of blood T cell repertoires in COVID-19. Clones were sequenced by immunoSEQ multiplex PCR, and TCRdb holds only the in-frame ones, with some missing. The sample has some 450,000 clones, around 89% seen once. Material: peripheral blood. These receptors originate from a woman between 50 and 59 years old with COVID-19, enrolled during active disease.

The chain has TRBV25-1 and TRBJ1-1, with 8 bases that match TRBD1. Unmatched junction bases numbered 4, after V lost 6 bases and J lost 4 bases. This CDR3 has 13 residues. Per germline, CDR1 MGHDK and CDR2 SYGVNS. The CDR3 loop reads CASRDRGGTEAFF. CDR3 sequence (DNA): TGTGCCAGCAGAGACAGGGGTGGCACTGAAGCTTTCTTT. The variable domain in full, with the rest retrieved from reference TRBV25-1 and TRBJ1-1, is EADIYQTPRYLVIGTGKKITLECSQTMGHDKMYWYQQDPGMELHLIHYSYGVNSTEKGDLSSESTVSRIRTEHFPLTLESARPSHTSQYLCASRDRGGTEAFFGQGTRLTVV.

V and J are TRBV2 and TRBJ2-2, with D perhaps TRBD1 (6 bases). The V end lost 2 bases, the J end lost 0 bases, and 7 bases lay between the germline ends. The CDR3 runs 15 residues. CDR1 SNHLY and CDR2 FYNNEI come from the germline V gene. CDR3 in DNA: TGTGCCAGCAGTGAACAGGGGTCGAACACCGGGGAGCTGTTTTTT. It yields the protein CASSEQGSNTGELFF.

This clone came up a few times. J is TRBJ2-7 and V is TRBV28, with a tentative D call TRBD1 (6 bases). Looked up from germline, CDR1 is MDHEN and CDR2 is SYDVKM. CDR3 length equals 15 residues. Trimming pared 7 bases from V and 0 bases from J, leaving 16 bases between. CDR3 region: CASTDPGVSSYEQYF. CDR3 DNA sequence: TGTGCCAGCACTGATCCAGGGGTAAGCTCCTACGAGCAGTACTTC.

The rearrangement joins TRBV19 to TRBJ1-2, with D perhaps matching TRBD1 (5 bases). Trimming took off 2 bases at V and 0 bases at J, with 10 bases between the two ends. Germline lookup yields CDR1 LNHDA and CDR2 SQIVND (reference sequence). The CDR3 loop spans 15 amino acids. This chain's CDR3 is CASSITGTTNYGYTF. CDR3 DNA sequence: TGTGCCAGTAGTATAACCGGGACTACTAACTATGGCTACACCTTC. The full variable domain, completed using reference TRBV19 and TRBJ1-2, is DGGITQSPKYLFRKEGQNVTLSCEQNLNHDAMYWYRQDPGQGLRLIYYSQIVNDFQKGDIAEGYSVSREKKESFPLTVTSAQKNPTAFYLCASSITGTTNYGYTFGSGTRLTVV.

In its sample, this clone was seen once. The genes are TRBV6-5 and TRBJ1-2; no firm D call. Looked up from germline, CDR1 is MNHEY and CDR2 is SVGAGI. This CDR3 contains 13 residues. Trimming took off 6 bases at V and 0 bases at J, with 8 bases between the two ends. The CDR3: CASRITANYGYTF. The CDR3 DNA follows: TGTGCCAGCAGAATAACGGCTAACTATGGCTACACCTTC.

The chain employs TRBV11-2 and TRBJ1-2; no clear D. The CDR3 is 13 residues long. In germline, CDR1 is SGHAT, CDR2 FQNNGV. The V end was cut by 2 bases, the J end by 3 bases, with 7 bases between. The CDR3 sequence is CASSLLSYYGYTF. The CDR3, as DNA: TGTGCCAGCAGCTTACTATCCTACTATGGCTACACCTTC.

The V gene is TRBV7-9, the J gene TRBJ2-1, with D possibly being TRBD1 (7 bases). The germline gives CDR1 SEHNR, CDR2 FQNEAQ (reference sequence). CDR3 length equals 17 residues. V was clipped by 6 bases and J by 8 bases, with 26 bases between them. CDR3 residues: CASRIDGLRGATYEQFF. Written as DNA, the CDR3 is TGTGCCAGCAGGATTGACGGGCTCAGGGGGGCTACTTATGAGCAGTTCTTC. Using reference TRBV7-9 and TRBJ2-1 for the parts outside the CDR3, the full variable domain is DTGVSQNPRHKITKRGQNVTFRCDPISEHNRLYWYRQTLGQGPEFLTYFQNEAQLEKSRLLSDRFSAERPKGSFSTLEIQRTEQGDSAMYLCASRIDGLRGATYEQFFGPGTRLTVL.

V gene TRBV7-9 combines with J gene TRBJ2-3; the D gene is possibly TRBD2 (5 bases). V was clipped by 5 bases and J by 3 bases, with 12 bases between them. This CDR3 has 14 amino acids. CDR1 SEHNR and CDR2 FQNEAQ come from the germline V gene (reference sequence). CDR3 nucleotide sequence: TGTGCCAGCAGCCCCATCCGGGAAACAGATACGCAGTATTTT. The encoded protein is CASSPIRETDTQYF.

The sample holds one count of this clone. The chain links TRBV2 to TRBJ2-7, with D maybe TRBD2 (6 bases). Per the germline V gene, CDR1 is SNHLY and CDR2 is FYNNEI. Trimming removed 4 bases at V and 2 bases at J, with 9 bases between. CDR3 length: 13 amino acids. This chain's CDR3 is CASSGEAPYEQYF. CDR3 coding DNA: TGTGCCAGCAGTGGGGAGGCCCCCTACGAGCAGTACTTC.

This chain joins TRBV18 and TRBJ2-2, with 7 bases fitting TRBD1. Germline V gene sequence: CDR1 KGHSH, CDR2 LQKENI. The CDR3 is made up of 16 amino acids. V shed 3 bases, J shed 1 base, and the junction held 5 bases outside the gene matches. This CDR3 is CASSPSRTGNTGELFF. The CDR3 DNA sequence: TGTGCCAGCTCACCTTCCCGGACAGGGAACACCGGGGAGCTGTTTTTT.

This clone was seen once. The V call is TRBV6-5, the J call TRBJ2-5; 7 nucleotides align to TRBD1. CDR3 length: 15 amino acids. With V trimmed by 0 bases and J by 0 bases, 1 base remained unmatched. Germline CDR1 is MNHEY and CDR2 is SVGAGI. For the CDR3, the DNA is TGTGCCAGCAGTTACTCTACAGGGGACCAAGAGACCCAGTACTTC. Its protein is CASSYSTGDQETQYF.

The gene calls are TRBV12-3 or TRBV12-4 and TRBJ2-5; 7 bases are a match to TRBD1. The CDR3 loop spans 13 amino acids. V was clipped by 5 bases and J by 4 bases; unmatched bases: 4. The DNA of the CDR3 is TGTGCCAGCAGTGACAGGGACGGAGAGACCCAGTACTTC. Translation gives CASSDRDGETQYF.

The gene calls are TRBV6-1 and TRBJ2-7; 8 positions agree with TRBD1. With 4 bases clipped from V and 5 bases from J, the junction kept 7 bases outside the gene matches. This CDR3 is 14 amino acids long. Per the germline V gene, CDR1 is MNHNS and CDR2 is SASEGT. The CDR3: CASSGGQGSDEQYF. The CDR3 DNA reads TGTGCCAGCAGTGGAGGACAGGGTAGCGACGAGCAGTACTTC.

V gene TRBV6-5 combines with J gene TRBJ2-1; D is ambiguous. CDR3 length: 11 residues. Trimming shortened V by 2 bases and J by 9 bases, and 5 bases separated the two germline ends. Germline lookup yields CDR1 MNHEY and CDR2 SVGAGI. The CDR3 DNA reads TGTGCCAGCAGTTACGGTAGTGAGCAGTTCTTC. Its translation: CASSYGSEQFF.

The V and J genes are TRBV24-1 and TRBJ1-2; TRBD1 might be the D (6 bases). The germline V gene encodes CDR1 KGHDR and CDR2 SFDVKD. CDR3 size: 14 residues. Trimming stripped 4 bases from V and 4 bases from J, with 12 bases between. In DNA, the CDR3 is TGTGCCACCAGTGACCCTGGACAGACCTATGGCTACACCTTC. As protein: CATSDPGQTYGYTF.

In DNA form, the CDR3 reads TGTGCCAGCAGCCTCAGAAGCGGGGGCAGCACAGATACGCAGTATTTT. Its protein is CASSLRSGGSTDTQYF. The chain couples TRBV3-1 (or the pseudogene TRBV3-2) to TRBJ2-3; 8 nucleotides agree with TRBD2. CDR3 length equals 16 residues. Germline lookup yields CDR1 LGHDT and CDR2 YNNKEL (reference sequence). Losses at the gene ends were 4 bases for V and 0 bases for J; bases not matched to a gene: 6.

The table lists this clone with a few counts. The chain is built from TRBV19 and TRBJ1-5; 10 bases fit TRBD1. The CDR3 is made up of 15 amino acids. J was trimmed by 4 bases and V by 3 bases; bases with no gene match: 3. Germline CDR1 LNHDA, CDR2 SQIVND (reference sequence). The CDR3: CASSIGTGANQPQHF. CDR3 nucleotides: TGTGCCAGTAGTATCGGGACAGGGGCTAATCAGCCCCAGCATTTT.

The V call is TRBV19, the J call TRBJ2-1; D gene ambiguous. CDR1 LNHDA and CDR2 SQIVND come from the germline V gene (reference sequence). Trimming shortened V by 1 base and J by 5 bases, and 9 bases separated the two germline ends. The CDR3 runs to 14 residues. The CDR3, as DNA: TGTGCCAGTAGTATAGGAGGCAGCCACAATGAGCAGTTCTTC. The encoded protein is CASSIGGSHNEQFF.

CDR3 region: CASSESGQDNQPQHF. CDR3 sequence (DNA): TGTGCCAGCAGCGAATCAGGACAGGATAATCAGCCCCAGCATTTT. The V gene is TRBV28, the J gene TRBJ1-5; 7 positions match TRBD1. This CDR3 has 15 amino acids. V shed 6 bases and J 4 bases; nucleotides not matched to a gene: 9. The germline CDR1 and CDR2 sequences are MDHEN and SYDVKM.

This rearrangement joins TRBV4-1 to TRBJ1-2; D is ambiguous. V was shortened by 0 bases and J by 5 bases, with 13 bases between the two germline ends. This CDR3 contains 15 residues. Germline assignment: CDR1 MGHRA and CDR2 YSYEKL. CDR3 in DNA: TGCGCCAGCAGCCAAGAGCACGGGATCAGGTATGGCTACACCTTC. Amino acids: CASSQEHGIRYGYTF.

The J gene is TRBJ2-3, the V gene TRBV4-2; maybe TRBD1 (5 bases). V was pared by 1 base and J by 4 bases, with 15 bases between. The CDR3 totals 16 residues. Germline V gives CDR1 LGHNA, CDR2 YNFKEQ. CDR3 residues: CASSQVSVLGADTQYF. The DNA for the CDR3 is TGTGCCAGCAGCCAAGTTTCGGTGCTAGGGGCAGATACGCAGTATTTT.

The chain is built from TRBV3-1 (or the pseudogene TRBV3-2) and TRBJ1-1; D not resolved. The CDR3 length is 13 residues. The germline gives CDR1 LGHDT, CDR2 YNNKEL (reference sequence). The ends were cut back, 7 bases at V and 2 bases at J, with 11 bases in the middle. This CDR3 reads CASTPGFNTEAFF. In DNA form, the CDR3 reads TGTGCCAGCACCCCCGGGTTTAACACTGAAGCTTTCTTT.

The chain is built from TRBV11-2 and TRBJ2-7; 7 nucleotides agree with TRBD1. The germline gives CDR1 SGHAT, CDR2 FQNNGV. After removal of 0 bases from V and 2 bases from J, the junction contained 7 bases not matched to a gene. CDR3 length: 16 residues. The CDR3 region has the DNA TGTGCCAGCAGCTTAGATCTAGGACAGGATGCCTACGAGCAGTACTTC. Its protein is CASSLDLGQDAYEQYF.

This sequence joins TRBV5-1 and TRBJ2-3; no clear D gene. Trimming removed 0 bases at V and 9 bases at J, with 11 bases between. The V gene's germline CDR1 is SGHRS and CDR2 YFSETQ. The CDR3 runs 13 residues. The CDR3 protein is CASSLAPKSTQYF. CDR3 bases: TGCGCCAGCAGCTTGGCCCCTAAGAGCACGCAGTATTTT.

This clone has only one observation. CDR3 bases: TGCGCCAGCAGCTTGGCCCCGCGGGGGGGCACAGATACGCAGTATTTT. Its translation is CASSLAPRGGTDTQYF. The J gene is TRBJ2-3, the V gene TRBV5-1, with 8 positions matching TRBD2. Per the germline V gene, CDR1 is SGHRS and CDR2 is YFSETQ. The CDR3 extends over 16 amino acids. V lost 0 bases and J lost 1; bases outside the gene matches: 4.

In this sample, this clone turned up once. The chain employs TRBV6-1 and TRBJ1-2, with no clear D. Trimming cost V 2 bases and J 4 bases, with 11 bases left between them. This CDR3 spans 14 amino acids. The germline CDR1 and CDR2 sequences are MNHNS and SASEGT. The CDR3 reads CASSEIGVIYGYTF. DNA for the CDR3: TGTGCCAGCAGTGAAATCGGGGTAATCTATGGCTACACCTTC.

The rearrangement links TRBV5-8 to TRBJ2-3; TRBD2 matches at 7 bases. J lost 2 bases, V lost 7 bases, and 10 bases had no gene match. The CDR3 has 15 amino acids. Germline lookup yields CDR1 SGHTS and CDR2 YDEGEE. CDR3 DNA: TGTGCCAGCGCTGGGGGGGGGACGGCCACAGATACGCAGTATTTT. It specifies CASAGGGTATDTQYF.

This chain uses TRBV5-1 with TRBJ1-1; D is unresolved. Per germline, CDR1 SGHRS and CDR2 YFSETQ. CDR3 length equals 12 residues. Trimming removed 0 bases at V and 7 bases at J, with 7 bases between. The CDR3 region has the DNA TGCGCCAGCAGCTTGGCCGAGGGTGAAGCTTTCTTT. Amino acids: CASSLAEGEAFF.

This chain links TRBV2 with TRBJ1-5; D might be TRBD1 (5 bases). CDR1 is SNHLY and CDR2 is FYNNEI in the germline V gene. The V and J ends lost 7 bases and 11 bases respectively, with 18 bases between them. The CDR3 extends over 13 amino acids. The CDR3 sequence is CASTPTGTGAQHF. In nucleotides, the CDR3 is TGTGCCAGCACCCCGACGGGGACGGGGGCCCAGCATTTT.

The V gene is TRBV19, the J gene TRBJ1-2; possible D gene TRBD1, 6 bases. This CDR3 has 13 residues. V gave up 7 bases and J gave up 5 bases, with 14 bases separating them. Germline CDR1 LNHDA, CDR2 SQIVND (reference sequence). The CDR3 spells CASNIQGSYGYTF. The DNA for the CDR3 is TGTGCCAGTAACATACAGGGCTCGTATGGCTACACCTTC.